This is a list of T cell receptor beta chains from one sample in a study of beta chain features in type 1 diabetes. Assay: immunoSEQ multiplex PCR; the TCRdb copy retains only in-frame clones and omits some. The table includes 900,000 or so clones, roughly 17% detected once. Sequencing was performed on naive CD4+ T cells from blood. The receptors stem from a woman younger than 35 in good health. CDR3s include the opening cysteine and the closing phenylalanine or tryptophan. Each record gives: D gene, clone size, J gene, V gene, CDR3 protein, CDR3 DNA. A D gene is named only where the DNA matches it firmly. The size entry is marked missing in some rows and otherwise reads once, few, many or a size class.

>TRBD2|NA|TRBJ2-1|TRBV5-1
CASSDRTSGNNEQFF
TGCGCCAGCAGCGATAGGACTAGCGGGAACAATGAGCAGTTCTTC
>NA|NA|TRBJ1-5|TRBV2
CASSEGQSNQPQHF
TGTGCCAGCAGTGAAGGACAGAGCAATCAGCCCCAGCATTTT
>NA|few|TRBJ1-5|TRBV5-6
CASSLLGRGYNQPQHF
TGTGCCAGCAGCTTGTTGGGGAGGGGGTACAATCAGCCCCAGCATTTT
>NA|few|TRBJ1-2|TRBV5-6
CASSLPGNYGYTF
TGTGCCAGCAGCTTGCCAGGGAACTATGGCTACACCTTC
>NA|NA|TRBJ2-1|TRBV9
CASSVEGHPYNEQFF
TGTGCCAGCAGCGTAGAAGGACACCCATACAATGAGCAGTTCTTC
>NA|few|TRBJ2-5|TRBV28
CASSSILRGQETQYF
TGTGCCAGCAGTTCAATCTTGCGGGGACAAGAGACCCAGTACTTC
>TRBD1|few|TRBJ2-2|TRBV27
CASSPLGQGRNTGELFF
TGTGCCAGCAGTCCCCTTGGACAGGGGAGAAACACCGGGGAGCTGTTTTTT
>NA|few|TRBJ2-5|TRBV14
CASSLQNQETQYF
TGTGCCAGCAGCCTACAGAATCAAGAGACCCAGTACTTC
>TRBD2|NA|TRBJ2-2|TRBV5-6
CASSYRTSGKVGELFF
TGTGCCAGCAGTTATCGGACTAGCGGGAAGGTCGGGGAGCTGTTTTTT
>NA|few|TRBJ2-5|TRBV11-2
CASSLVSGSQETQYF
TGTGCCAGCAGCTTAGTATCGGGTTCCCAAGAGACCCAGTACTTC
>NA|few|TRBJ2-6|TRBV5-1
CASSLVSLAGANVLTF
TGCGCCAGCAGCTTGGTAAGCTTAGCTGGGGCCAACGTCCTGACTTTC
>TRBD1|few|TRBJ1-3|TRBV10-3
CATFGGQRGNTIYF
TGTGCCACTTTTGGGGGACAGAGGGGAAACACCATATATTTT
>NA|few|TRBJ2-6|TRBV6-6
CANSPPGANVLTF
TGTGCCAACAGCCCCCCCGGGGCCAACGTCCTGACTTTC
>NA|few|TRBJ1-2|TRBV28
CASGNPHYGYTF
TGTGCCAGCGGTAATCCGCACTATGGCTACACCTTC
>NA|NA|TRBJ2-5|TRBV14
CASSQNQGRQTQYF
TGTGCCAGCAGCCAAAATCAGGGGAGACAGACCCAGTACTTC
>NA|NA|TRBJ2-3|TRBV5-1
CASSLGPPTDTQYF
TGCGCCAGCAGCTTGGGACCCCCCACAGATACGCAGTATTTT
>NA|few|TRBJ2-3|TRBV11-2
CASNYLQGPRIGTQYF
TGTGCCAGCAACTATTTGCAGGGCCCACGGATTGGTACGCAGTATTTT
>NA|few|TRBJ1-2|TRBV28
CASSLKGLYGYTF
TGTGCCAGCAGTTTAAAGGGCCTCTATGGCTACACCTTC
>TRBD1|NA|TRBJ2-5|TRBV5-4
CASSRPAGQGREETQYF
TGTGCCAGCAGCCGACCAGCGGGACAGGGAAGGGAAGAGACCCAGTACTTC
>TRBD2|NA|TRBJ2-1|TRBV9
CASSAKTSGRAGSYNEQFF
TGTGCCAGCAGCGCTAAGACTAGCGGGAGGGCCGGGTCCTACAATGAGCAGTTCTTC
>NA|NA|TRBJ2-7|TRBV29-1
CSVQQGRVYEQYF
TGCAGCGTTCAACAGGGTAGGGTCTACGAGCAGTACTTC
>NA|few|TRBJ2-7|TRBV7-9
CASSWDGDYEQYF
TGTGCCAGCAGCTGGGACGGGGACTACGAGCAGTACTTC
>NA|NA|TRBJ2-1|TRBV9
CASSVGPLNEQFF
TGTGCCAGCAGCGTAGGTCCCCTAAATGAGCAGTTCTTC
>TRBD2|NA|TRBJ2-1|TRBV9
CASARGGGDNEQFF
TGTGCCAGCGCCCGGGGCGGGGGTGACAATGAGCAGTTCTTC
>TRBD1|few|TRBJ1-1|TRBV10-3
CAISDPRDRGAEAFF
TGTGCCATCAGTGATCCCCGGGACAGGGGGGCTGAAGCTTTCTTT
>TRBD2|NA|TRBJ2-7|TRBV27
CASSPGLAGGREQYF
TGTGCCAGCAGTCCGGGACTAGCGGGAGGACGCGAGCAGTACTTC
>TRBD2|few|TRBJ2-1|TRBV27
CASILTGTSGRRSYNEQFF
TGTGCCAGCATCCTGACCGGGACTAGCGGGAGGAGGTCCTACAATGAGCAGTTCTTC
>TRBD1|NA|TRBJ2-7|TRBV18
CASSERTGDNEQYF
TGTGCCAGCTCAGAACGGACAGGGGACAACGAGCAGTACTTC
>NA|few|TRBJ1-2|TRBV7-2
CASSLDSGLSPGTYGYTF
TGTGCCAGCAGCTTAGATTCGGGACTATCCCCCGGGACCTATGGCTACACCTTC
>NA|NA|TRBJ1-2|TRBV28
CASSPDSNYGYTF
TGTGCCAGCAGTCCCGACAGCAACTATGGCTACACCTTC
>NA|NA|TRBJ2-7|TRBV5-1
CASSLVAYSYEQYF
TGCGCCAGCAGCTTGGTGGCTTATTCCTACGAGCAGTACTTC
>NA|once|TRBJ1-1|TRBV19
CASSSPGPRTAFF
TGTGCCAGTAGTAGTCCGGGACCTCGAACGGCTTTCTTT
>NA|few|TRBJ2-2|TRBV4-1
CASSGRNTGELFF
TGCGCCAGCAGCGGGAGGAACACCGGGGAGCTGTTTTTT
>TRBD2|few|TRBJ2-1|TRBV29-1
CSAFGTSPTSYNEQFF
TGCAGCGCCTTTGGGACTAGCCCAACCTCCTACAATGAGCAGTTCTTC
>TRBD1|NA|TRBJ2-3|TRBV7-9
CASSLIQGTDTQYF
TGTGCCAGCAGCTTGATACAGGGGACAGATACGCAGTATTTT
>TRBD1|few|TRBJ1-4|TRBV27
CASSWWTGKAEKLFF
TGTGCCAGCAGTTGGTGGACAGGAAAAGCTGAAAAACTGTTTTTT
>NA|few|TRBJ1-4|TRBV2
CASSEGQAPTNEKLFF
TGTGCCAGCAGTGAAGGGCAGGCACCAACTAATGAAAAACTGTTTTTT
>TRBD1|few|TRBJ2-7|TRBV2
CASSVKGTGQGSEQYF
TGTGCCAGCAGTGTGAAGGGGACAGGACAGGGTAGCGAGCAGTACTTC
>TRBD2|NA|TRBJ2-7|TRBV14
CASSQDTASGRVEQYF
TGTGCCAGCAGCCAAGATACCGCTAGCGGGAGGGTTGAGCAGTACTTC
>NA|few|TRBJ2-1|TRBV20-1
CSASSYNEQFF
TGCAGTGCTAGCTCCTACAATGAGCAGTTCTTC
>TRBD2|few|TRBJ2-7|TRBV4-3
CASSQDPSGDYEQYF
TGCGCCAGCAGCCAAGATCCTAGCGGCGACTACGAGCAGTACTTC
>TRBD1|NA|TRBJ2-7|TRBV15
CATSREQGGYEQYF
TGTGCCACCAGCAGAGAACAGGGGGGCTACGAGCAGTACTTC
>TRBD1|NA|TRBJ2-1|TRBV5-4
CASSLEAGTGGNEQFF
TGTGCCAGCAGCTTGGAGGCCGGGACAGGGGGCAATGAGCAGTTCTTC
>NA|NA|TRBJ2-2|TRBV18
CASSPYDTGELFF
TGTGCCAGCTCACCTTACGACACCGGGGAGCTGTTTTTT
>TRBD2|few|TRBJ2-2|TRBV7-9
CASSSHLAGGPKNRELFF
TGTGCCAGCAGTTCCCATTTAGCGGGAGGGCCTAAAAATCGGGAGCTGTTTTTT
>NA|NA|TRBJ2-6|TRBV7-9
CASSPGHFVSGANVLTF
TGTGCCAGCAGCCCCGGGCATTTTGTCTCTGGGGCCAACGTCCTGACTTTC
>TRBD2|NA|TRBJ2-3|TRBV13
CASSLGGRWDTQYF
TGTGCCAGCAGCTTAGGCGGGAGGTGGGATACGCAGTATTTT